Below are 18 T cell receptor beta chains sequenced from a single sample in a study of blood T cell repertoires in COVID-19. The data were produced by immunoSEQ multiplex PCR, yet TCRdb's version contains in-frame clones alone and is incomplete. The data show roughly 78,000 clones, with about 89% seen just once and approximately 1.9% held by the top ten. Sequenced: peripheral blood. These receptors came from a woman aged 55-70 years with acute or convalescent COVID-19.

The chain uses TRBV10-2 and TRBJ2-2; D gene unclear. Germline assignment: CDR1 WSHSY and CDR2 SAAADI. Trimming shortened V by 4 bases and J by 0 bases, and 3 bases separated the two germline ends. This CDR3 contains 13 residues. The CDR3 is CASSATNTGELFF. CDR3 bases: TGCGCCAGCAGTGCCACGAACACCGGGGAGCTGTTTTTT.

V and J are TRBV10-1 and TRBJ2-7; 8 bases fit TRBD2. The ends lost 10 bases at V and 2 bases at J; junction bases unmatched: 10. The CDR3 is 14 residues long. Germline V CDR1 and CDR2: WNHNN, SYGVQD (reference sequence). The CDR3 loop is CAIVSGAPPYEQYF. The CDR3 coding sequence is TGCGCCATCGTTAGCGGGGCGCCTCCCTACGAGCAGTACTTC.

This clone was seen once. This chain's CDR3 is CASSLARTGELFF. The CDR3 DNA is TGTGCCAGCAGCTTAGCCCGCACCGGGGAGCTGTTTTTT. The chain is built from TRBV7-9 and TRBJ2-2; D not resolved. The V end lost 0 bases, the J end lost 4 bases, and 3 bases lay between the germline ends. This CDR3 contains 13 residues. CDR1 is SEHNR and CDR2 is FQNEAQ in the germline V gene (reference sequence). Combining the CDR3 with reference TRBV7-9 and TRBJ2-2 gives the whole variable domain DTGVSQNPRHKITKRGQNVTFRCDPISEHNRLYWYRQTLGQGPEFLTYFQNEAQLEKSRLLSDRFSAERPKGSFSTLEIQRTEQGDSAMYLCASSLARTGELFFGEGSRLTVL.

This chain links TRBV27 with TRBJ1-1; possible D gene TRBD1, 6 bases. Germline V gene lookup returns CDR1 MNHEY and CDR2 SMNVEV (reference sequence). This CDR3 has 15 residues. V lost 4 bases, J lost 11 bases, and 23 bases lay in between. This chain's CDR3 is CASSSPHRDKPLAFF. DNA of the CDR3: TGTGCCAGCAGTTCGCCTCACCGGGACAAGCCTTTGGCTTTCTTT.

The genes are TRBV9 and TRBJ2-7; a possible D gene is TRBD1 (6 bases). Germline V gives CDR1 SGDLS, CDR2 YYNGEE. Trimming shortened V by 6 bases and J by 1 base, and 11 bases separated the two germline ends. The length of the CDR3 is 13 residues. CDR3 protein: CASNPTGSYEQYF. The CDR3, as DNA: TGTGCCAGCAATCCTACAGGGTCCTACGAGCAGTACTTC.

The rearrangement joins TRBV24-1 to TRBJ2-7; TRBD2 aligns across 11 bases. This CDR3 is 15 amino acids long. Germline V gives CDR1 KGHDR, CDR2 SFDVKD. V lost 6 bases and J lost 2; bases outside the gene matches: 5. The CDR3 DNA is TGTGCCACCAGTACTAGCGGGGGCTTGGCCTACGAGCAGTACTTC. As protein: CATSTSGGLAYEQYF.

This clone showed up just once. CDR3 sequence (DNA): TGTGCCAGCAGCCTAGATTATAATTCACCCCTCCACTTT. Translating gives CASSLDYNSPLHF. The rearrangement uses TRBV7-3 and TRBJ1-6, with no clear D. The germline CDR1 and CDR2 sequences are SGHTA and FQGTGA. The CDR3 extends over 13 amino acids. V lost 5 bases to trimming and J lost 4 bases, with 6 bases between them.

J is TRBJ2-2 and V is TRBV11-3; D not certain. The CDR3 is 14 amino acids. Trimming cost V 0 bases and J 6 bases, with 8 bases left between them. From germline, CDR1 is SGHNT and CDR2 YENEEA. The chain's CDR3 is CASSLDELAGELFF. The CDR3 nucleotides are TGTGCCAGCAGCTTAGACGAGTTGGCCGGGGAGCTGTTTTTT.

The V and J genes are TRBV6-5 and TRBJ2-3, with 9 bases identical to TRBD2. Germline-derived CDR1 and CDR2 are MNHEY and SVGAGI. The CDR3 length is 16 residues. The ends lost 2 bases at V and 3 bases at J; junction bases unmatched: 6. CDR3 amino acids: CASSYAPSGETDTQYF. As DNA, the CDR3 is TGTGCCAGCAGTTACGCCCCTAGCGGGGAAACAGATACGCAGTATTTT.

The V call is TRBV7-3, the J call TRBJ2-5; 7 bases agree with TRBD1. J gave up 0 bases and V 5 bases, and 6 bases lay outside the gene matches. Germline V lookup: CDR1 SGHTA, CDR2 FQGTGA. CDR3 length: 15 residues. CDR3 sequence reads: CASSLGDSYQETQYF. Here the CDR3 DNA reads TGTGCCAGCAGCCTAGGGGACAGTTACCAAGAGACCCAGTACTTC. The full variable domain, its missing parts supplied by reference TRBV7-3 and TRBJ2-5, is GAGVSQTPSNKVTEKGKYVELRCDPISGHTALYWYRQSLGQGPEFLIYFQGTGAADDSGLPNDRFFAVRPEGSVSTLKIQRTERGDSAVYLCASSLGDSYQETQYFGPGTRLLVL.

This clone was counted once. The chain is built from TRBV11-1 and TRBJ2-7; no firm D call. The CDR3 contains 14 residues. The V gene lost 5 bases and the J gene lost 2 bases, with 13 bases spanning the gap. Germline V gives CDR1 SGHAT, CDR2 FQDESV (reference sequence). CDR3 protein: CASSPDVQTYEQYF. For the CDR3, the DNA is TGTGCCAGCAGCCCAGACGTACAGACCTACGAGCAGTACTTC.

This clone was counted once. This rearrangement joins TRBV25-1 to TRBJ1-1, with no clear D. Germline V gives CDR1 MGHDK, CDR2 SYGVNS. The V end was cut by 0 bases, the J end by 1 base, with 12 bases between. The CDR3 has 16 amino acids. Here the CDR3 reads CASSEYGQASNTEAFF. The CDR3 DNA sequence: TGTGCCAGCAGTGAATATGGCCAGGCTTCGAACACTGAAGCTTTCTTT.

V and J are TRBV5-1 and TRBJ2-1, with a tentative D call TRBD2 (6 bases). The V end lost 0 bases, the J end lost 4 bases, and 11 bases lay between the germline ends. This CDR3 spans 15 amino acids. Germline CDR1 SGHRS, CDR2 YFSETQ. The CDR3 DNA reads TGCGCCAGCAGCTTGGAACCCGGGACTTACAATGAGCAGTTCTTC. The encoded protein is CASSLEPGTYNEQFF.

The chain carries TRBV27 and TRBJ1-4, with D maybe TRBD1 (5 bases). The CDR3 extends over 15 amino acids. Per the germline V gene, CDR1 is MNHEY and CDR2 is SMNVEV (reference sequence). V was pared by 5 bases and J by 3 bases, with 13 bases between. The CDR3 is CASSDRGMANEKLFF. CDR3 bases: TGTGCCAGCAGTGACCGGGGGATGGCTAATGAAAAACTGTTTTTT. Variable domain in full (rest from reference TRBV27 and TRBJ1-4): EAQVTQNPRYLITVTGKKLTVTCSQNMNHEYMSWYRQDPGLGLRQIYYSMNVEVTDKGDVPEGYKVSRKEKRNFPLILESPSPNQTSLYFCASSDRGMANEKLFFGSGTQLSVL.

The chain carries TRBV27 and TRBJ2-1; 9 bases map to TRBD2. The CDR3 is 14 amino acids. CDR1 and CDR2 from the germline V gene are MNHEY and SMNVEV (reference sequence). After removal of 2 bases from V and 6 bases from J, the junction contained 2 bases not matched to a gene. The CDR3 DNA reads TGTGCCAGCAGTTTACTAGCGGGAACCAATGAGCAGTTCTTC. This encodes CASSLLAGTNEQFF.

The CDR3: CASSYQGFTDTQYF. CDR3 DNA: TGTGCCAGCAGTTACCAGGGGTTCACAGATACGCAGTATTTT. J is TRBJ2-3 and V is TRBV6-5, with D perhaps TRBD1 (6 bases). The CDR3 is 14 amino acids. Trimming took off 2 bases at V and 2 bases at J, with 8 bases between the two ends. Germline values: CDR1 MNHEY, CDR2 SVGAGI.

The CDR3: CASSKPANPGPQHF. CDR3 nucleotide sequence: TGTGCCAGCAGCAAACCAGCCAACCCAGGGCCCCAGCATTTT. This sequence joins TRBV21-1 and TRBJ1-5; TRBD1 is the table's D call, not checked against the DNA. TRBV21-1 is described as a pseudogene. The CDR3 loop spans 14 amino acids.

The chain joins TRBV5-1 to TRBJ2-5; maybe TRBD2 (5 bases). V was trimmed by 2 bases and J by 2 bases, leaving 7 bases between them. Germline V gene sequence: CDR1 SGHRS, CDR2 YFSETQ. The CDR3 contains 13 residues. The chain's CDR3 is CASSFSGQETQYF. In DNA, the CDR3 is TGCGCCAGCAGCTTTTCGGGGCAAGAGACCCAGTACTTC. Combining the CDR3 with reference TRBV5-1 and TRBJ2-5 gives the whole variable domain KAGVTQTPRYLIKTRGQQVTLSCSPISGHRSVSWYQQTPGQGLQFLFEYFSETQRNKGNFPGRFSGRQFSNSRSEMNVSTLELGDSALYLCASSFSGQETQYFGPGTRLLVL.